Below, 18 T cell receptor beta chains from the same sample are listed, as sequenced in a study of Graves' ophthalmopathy and Graves' hyperthyroidism. From RNA, the CDR3 regions of TCR beta chains were amplified and sequenced. In the first round, RT-PCR was carried out with HTBI primers, and a multiplex PCR formed the second round. TCRdb re-called the multiplex PCR reads through MiXCR, storing one row per CDR3 protein. Of 650,000 to 900,000 distinct CDR3 sequences listed, 40% are singletons. What was sequenced was peripheral blood. These receptors were collected from an adult man with Graves' ophthalmopathy.

Note on this clonotype: Since a much larger clone is just one base distant, this may be a read error. The genes are TRBV7-9 and TRBJ2-5, with 10 bases identical to TRBD2. V was clipped by 10 bases and J by 5 bases; unmatched bases: 4. The CDR3 contains 12 residues. Per germline, CDR1 SEHNR and CDR2 FQNEAQ (reference sequence). The CDR3 nucleotides are TGTGCCACGACTAGCGGGCATGAGACCCAGTACTTC. This codes for CATTSGHETQYF.

This clonotype showed up just a few times. The V gene is TRBV5-4, the J gene TRBJ1-1; 10 bases match TRBD1. The CDR3 consists of 16 residues. Germline V gene sequence: CDR1 SGHNT, CDR2 YYREEE (reference sequence). V lost 5 bases to trimming and J lost 1 base; unmatched junction nucleotides: 8. DNA of the CDR3: TGTGCCAGCAGACCGCGGGACAGGGGCCCGAACACTGAAGCTTTCTTT. Translated: CASRPRDRGPNTEAFF.

This clonotype was counted between two and nine times. The J gene is TRBJ1-1, the V gene TRBV7-9; 8 nucleotides match TRBD1. CDR1 SEHNR and CDR2 FQNEAQ come from the germline V gene (reference sequence). The CDR3 loop spans 13 amino acids. Trimming took 5 bases from V and 8 from J; bases not matched to a gene: 7. DNA for the CDR3: TGTGCCAGCAGCCCCCGGGACAGGATAGAAGCTTTCTTT. This gives the protein CASSPRDRIEAFF.

This chain links TRBV7-9 with TRBJ1-1; no clear D gene. The CDR3 spans 16 residues. Trimming stripped 8 bases from V and 0 bases from J, with 19 bases between. The germline CDR1 and CDR2 sequences are SEHNR and FQNEAQ (reference sequence). CDR3 bases: TGTGCCAGCGACCCCCGGAGGACTGGGGTGAACACTGAAGCTTTCTTT. Protein product: CASDPRRTGVNTEAFF. Variable domain in full (rest from reference TRBV7-9 and TRBJ1-1): DTGVSQNPRHKITKRGQNVTFRCDPISEHNRLYWYRQTLGQGPEFLTYFQNEAQLEKSRLLSDRFSAERPKGSFSTLEIQRTEQGDSAMYLCASDPRRTGVNTEAFFGQGTRLTVV.

The chain links TRBV12-3 or TRBV12-4 to TRBJ1-2; perhaps TRBD1 as D (5 bases). Trimming removed 5 bases from V and 4 bases from J, with 17 bases in between. This CDR3 has 15 amino acids. In DNA form, the CDR3 reads TGTGCCAGCAGTCCAGAGGAGGGACGAACCTATGGCTACACCTTC. Protein: CASSPEEGRTYGYTF.

The V gene is TRBV20-1, the J gene TRBJ2-2; D not resolved. V was cut by 0 bases and J by 6 bases, with 14 bases left in between. This CDR3 is built from 15 residues. Per germline, CDR1 DFQATT and CDR2 SNEGSKA (reference sequence). CDR3 loop: CSARDPSRIAGELFF. CDR3 coding DNA: TGCAGTGCTAGAGATCCGAGTCGAATAGCCGGGGAGCTGTTTTTT.

The chain uses TRBV12-3 or TRBV12-4 and TRBJ1-2, with 8 bases identical to TRBD1. There are 15 residues in the CDR3. V gave up 5 bases and J gave up 1 base; unmatched junction bases: 6. CDR3 sequence reads: CASSGQGVYNYGYTF. As DNA, the CDR3 is TGTGCCAGCAGTGGACAGGGAGTTTATAACTATGGCTACACCTTC.

V is TRBV7-9 and J is TRBJ2-7; D possibly corresponds to TRBD1 (6 bases). The CDR3 is made up of 15 amino acids. The ends were cut back, 3 bases at V and 1 base at J, with 13 bases in the middle. Germline V gene sequence: CDR1 SEHNR, CDR2 FQNEAQ (reference sequence). Here the CDR3 reads CASSLWGHDSYEQYF. The CDR3 bases are TGTGCCAGCAGCTTGTGGGGACATGATTCCTACGAGCAGTACTTC.

The rearrangement links TRBV20-1 to TRBJ1-6; D may be TRBD1 (6 bases). This CDR3 is 15 amino acids long. From germline, CDR1 is DFQATT and CDR2 SNEGSKA (reference sequence). CDR3 sequence: CSAAAGTRTFSPLHF. DNA of the CDR3: TGCAGCGCCGCAGCCGGGACAAGGACCTTTTCACCCCTCCACTTT.

In this sample, this clonotype turned up a few times. The genes are TRBV7-2 and TRBJ1-2; no clear D. Germline CDR1 reads SGHTA; CDR2 reads FQGNSA. Trimming cost V 5 bases and J 2 bases, with 9 bases left between them. This CDR3 has 13 residues. CDR3 sequence: CASSNTWNYGYTF. The DNA of the CDR3 is TGTGCCAGCAGCAATACATGGAACTATGGCTACACCTTC.

V is TRBV7-9 and J is TRBJ2-2, with 10 bases that match TRBD1. Germline V gene lookup returns CDR1 SEHNR and CDR2 FQNEAQ (reference sequence). V gave up 4 bases and J gave up 7 bases; unmatched junction bases: 3. This CDR3 has 14 amino acids. The CDR3 DNA reads TGTGCCAGCAGCTGGGACAGGGGATTCGGGGAGCTGTTTTTT. Residues: CASSWDRGFGELFF.

CDR3 nucleotide sequence: TGTGCCAGTAGTATAGGCACAGGGCCATATGGCTACACCTTC. It yields the protein CASSIGTGPYGYTF. J is TRBJ1-2 and V is TRBV19; possibly TRBD1 for D (6 bases). The ends were cut back, 1 base at V and 5 bases at J, with 11 bases in the middle. Germline values: CDR1 LNHDA, CDR2 SQIVND (reference sequence). The CDR3 has 14 amino acids.

The chain uses TRBV6-2 or TRBV6-3 and TRBJ2-2; no definite D call. CDR1 and CDR2 (germline): MNHEY, SVGEGT. V was clipped by 0 bases and J by 1 base, with 6 bases between them. The CDR3 is 15 residues long. This chain's CDR3 is CASSYSEGNTGELFF. The CDR3 DNA sequence: TGTGCCAGCAGTTACTCTGAAGGGAACACCGGGGAGCTGTTTTTT.

This clonotype was seen more than once but under ten times. The chain recombines TRBV5-1 with TRBJ2-5; D uncertain. The CDR3 length is 13 residues. Trimming took off 2 bases at V and 7 bases at J, with 12 bases between the two ends. Germline-derived CDR1 and CDR2 are SGHRS and YFSETQ. CDR3 nucleotide sequence: TGCGCCAGCAGCTTCGGGCTAGATGGGACCCAGTACTTC. As protein: CASSFGLDGTQYF.

The rearrangement joins TRBV25-1 to TRBJ2-7; TRBD1 might be the D (6 bases). Germline values: CDR1 MGHDK, CDR2 SYGVNS. With 5 bases removed from V and 5 bases from J, the gap between germline ends came to 19 bases. This CDR3 spans 15 amino acids. This chain's CDR3 is CASSLSQGWHHEQYF. The CDR3 DNA sequence: TGTGCCAGCAGTTTGTCACAGGGTTGGCACCACGAGCAGTACTTC.

In its sample, this clonotype was seen a few times. This rearrangement joins TRBV7-9 to TRBJ2-2; 8 bases align to TRBD1. The trim removed 5 bases at V and 6 bases at J, leaving 11 bases unmatched. Germline lookup yields CDR1 SEHNR and CDR2 FQNEAQ (reference sequence). This CDR3 has 16 amino acids. CDR3 in DNA: TGTGCCAGCAGCGCCACGCCGGGACAGGTCGCCGGGGAGCTGTTTTTT. Translated: CASSATPGQVAGELFF.

The chain recombines TRBV5-5 with TRBJ1-4, with 8 bases matching TRBD1. V was pared by 4 bases and J by 5 bases, with 7 bases of the junction left unmatched. This CDR3 is 15 amino acids long. Germline V gene data show CDR1 as SGHKS and CDR2 as YYEKEE (reference sequence). CDR3 nucleotides: TGTGCCAGCAGCCTCAGACAGGGGACCAATGAAAAACTGTTTTTT. Amino acids: CASSLRQGTNEKLFF. Filled out from reference TRBV5-5 and TRBJ1-4, the complete variable domain reads DAGVTQSPTHLIKTRGQQVTLRCSPISGHKSVSWYQQVLGQGPQFIFQYYEKEERGRGNFPDRFSARQFPNYSSELNVNALLLGDSALYLCASSLRQGTNEKLFFGSGTQLSVL.

On this clonotype: A much bigger clone sits one base away, suggesting this may be a read error. This chain joins TRBV2 and TRBJ1-3; D is perhaps TRBD1 (6 bases). With 7 bases removed from V and 4 bases from J, the gap between germline ends came to 20 bases. Germline loops: CDR1 SNHLY, CDR2 FYNNEI. The CDR3 is made up of 16 amino acids. CDR3: CASTTYFGTRGNTIYF. As DNA, the CDR3 is TGTGCCAGCACCACTTACTTCGGGACACGGGGAAACACCATATATTTT. Filled out from reference TRBV2 and TRBJ1-3, the complete variable domain reads EPEVTQTPSHQVTQMGQEVILRCVPISNHLYFYWYRQILGQKVEFLVSFYNNEISEKSEIFDDQFSVERPDGSNFTLKIRSTKLEDSAMYFCASTTYFGTRGNTIYFGEGSWLTVV.